The rows below give T cell receptor beta chains drawn from one sample of a study of blood T cell repertoires in COVID-19. Assay: immunoSEQ multiplex PCR; the TCRdb copy retains only in-frame clones and omits some. The sample holds 100,000 to 130,000 clones; around 80% are singletons and the top ten take 4% to 5.5%. The sample comprised peripheral blood. Receptor source: a man in his 70s with acute or convalescent COVID-19. CDR3s include the opening cysteine and the closing phenylalanine or tryptophan. Fields, in order: clone size, V gene, J gene, CDR3 length, CDR3 protein. For some rows the clone size is stated as once, few or many, or as a class when expanded; others skip it.

abundance: -; v_gene: TRBV5-8; j_gene: TRBJ2-3; len: 14; CDR3aa: CASSKGQIRDTQYF
abundance: -; v_gene: TRBV9; j_gene: TRBJ2-5; len: 15; CDR3aa: CASSVGPASEETQYF
abundance: -; v_gene: TRBV28; j_gene: TRBJ1-1; len: 14; CDR3aa: CASSLLGVGTEAFF
abundance: -; v_gene: TRBV19; j_gene: TRBJ2-2; len: 12; CDR3aa: CASSRATGELFF
abundance: -; v_gene: TRBV20-1; j_gene: TRBJ1-5; len: 14; CDR3aa: CSASTGMSNQPQHF
abundance: -; v_gene: TRBV10-3; j_gene: TRBJ2-5; len: 15; CDR3aa: CAISDSRQGLETQYF
abundance: -; v_gene: TRBV5-1; j_gene: TRBJ2-2; len: 16; CDR3aa: CASSLRVSRGTGELFF
abundance: once; v_gene: TRBV7-3; j_gene: TRBJ2-5; len: 16; CDR3aa: CASSLTSGGLGETQYF
abundance: -; v_gene: TRBV3-1/TRBV3-2; j_gene: TRBJ2-1; len: 11; CDR3aa: CASRRDRVKFF
abundance: few; v_gene: TRBV7-9; j_gene: TRBJ1-5; len: 13; CDR3aa: CASSFTENQPQHF
abundance: once; v_gene: TRBV16; j_gene: TRBJ1-3; len: 16; CDR3aa: CASSQYQGRSGNTIYF
abundance: -; v_gene: TRBV18; j_gene: TRBJ1-2; len: 13; CDR3aa: CASSQGSLYGYTF
abundance: -; v_gene: TRBV11-3; j_gene: TRBJ2-1; len: 13; CDR3aa: CASSLDRLTEQFF
abundance: -; v_gene: TRBV3-1/TRBV3-2; j_gene: TRBJ2-2; len: 15; CDR3aa: CASSQGLMNTGELFF